One and the same sample provided the 28 T cell receptor beta chains below, sequenced in a study of blood T cell repertoires in COVID-19. Assay used: immunoSEQ multiplex PCR; TCRdb lists only in-frame clones, some missing. This sample has 95,000 to 150,000 clones, with about four fifths found just once. The sample consisted of peripheral blood. These receptor sequences come from a man aged 55 to 69 with active or convalescent COVID-19.

The rearrangement links TRBV6-1 to TRBJ1-4, with D perhaps TRBD1 (6 bases). The CDR3 is 17 amino acids. The V end lost 1 base, the J end lost 7 bases, and 19 bases lay between the germline ends. CDR1 MNHNS and CDR2 SASEGT come from the germline V gene. The CDR3 sequence: CASSEVLAGAVGEKLFF. Here the CDR3 DNA reads TGTGCCAGCAGTGAAGTTCTCGCGGGGGCGGTGGGTGAAAAACTGTTTTTT.

This clone came up once. The chain employs TRBV27 and TRBJ2-6; D ambiguous. The CDR3 consists of 14 residues. V shed 6 bases and J shed 1 base, with 7 bases lying between them. Germline V gives CDR1 MNHEY, CDR2 SMNVEV (reference sequence). The CDR3 DNA is TGTGCCAGCAGCCGAACTTCTGGGGCCAACGTCCTGACTTTC. Translation gives CASSRTSGANVLTF. Full variable domain (remainder filled in from reference TRBV27 and TRBJ2-6): EAQVTQNPRYLITVTGKKLTVTCSQNMNHEYMSWYRQDPGLGLRQIYYSMNVEVTDKGDVPEGYKVSRKEKRNFPLILESPSPNQTSLYFCASSRTSGANVLTFGAGSRLTVL.

This chain connects TRBV12-3 or TRBV12-4 to TRBJ2-6, with no clear D. Deletions cut 6 bases from V and 0 bases from J, with 3 bases between. This CDR3 region has 13 residues. CDR3 sequence (DNA): TGTGCCAGCAGCCTCTCTGGGGCCAACGTCCTGACTTTC. Translation: CASSLSGANVLTF.

The V call is TRBV5-4, the J call TRBJ2-1; 10 nucleotides align to TRBD2. The junction had 8 bases not matched to a gene; V was cut back by 4 bases and J by 4 bases. This CDR3 is built from 16 residues. Per the germline V gene, CDR1 is SGHNT and CDR2 is YYREEE (reference sequence). The CDR3 loop reads CASSPLSGRDYNEQFF. CDR3 DNA sequence: TGTGCCAGCAGCCCCCTCAGCGGGAGGGATTACAATGAGCAGTTCTTC. Based on the CDR3 plus reference TRBV5-4 and TRBJ2-1, the full variable domain is ETGVTQSPTHLIKTRGQQVTLRCSSQSGHNTVSWYQQALGQGPQFIFQYYREEENGRGNFPPRFSGLQFPNYSSELNVNALELDDSALYLCASSPLSGRDYNEQFFGPGTRLTVL.

This clone turned up a few times. This chain connects TRBV19 to TRBJ1-2, with TRBD1 matching 8 bases. After removal of 0 bases from V and 4 bases from J, the junction contained 7 bases not matched to a gene. Germline lookup yields CDR1 LNHDA and CDR2 SQIVND (reference sequence). The CDR3 sequence is 16 residues long. CDR3 bases: TGTGCCAGTAGTATAGAGGGCAGGGGGCGCGGCTATGGCTACACCTTC. Its protein product is CASSIEGRGRGYGYTF.

The CDR3 sequence: CASSSLHGYTF. CDR3 bases: TGTGCCAGCAGCTCCCTTCATGGCTACACCTTC. V usage is TRBV4-2 and J usage is TRBJ1-2; D uncertain. Trimming pared 5 bases from V and 6 bases from J, leaving 7 bases between. The CDR3 is made up of 11 amino acids. Germline V gene lookup returns CDR1 LGHNA and CDR2 YNFKEQ.

This chain uses TRBV3-1 (or the pseudogene TRBV3-2) with TRBJ1-1; D ambiguous. Trimming pared 5 bases from V and 0 bases from J, leaving 13 bases between. CDR3 length equals 15 residues. Per germline, CDR1 LGHDT and CDR2 YNNKEL (reference sequence). This chain's CDR3 is CASSDSTTMNTEAFF. For the CDR3, the DNA is TGTGCCAGCAGCGATTCGACTACCATGAACACTGAAGCTTTCTTT.

The V and J genes are TRBV3-1 (or the pseudogene TRBV3-2) and TRBJ1-5; D is unclear. Trimming cost V 1 base and J 5 bases, with 6 bases left between them. Germline V gene data show CDR1 as LGHDT and CDR2 as YNNKEL (reference sequence). The CDR3 is 13 amino acids. CDR3 sequence: CASSQGLDQPQHF. The DNA of the CDR3 is TGTGCCAGCAGCCAAGGTTTAGATCAGCCCCAGCATTTT.

The genes are TRBV4-2 and TRBJ2-7; D is perhaps TRBD1 (5 bases). In germline, CDR1 is LGHNA, CDR2 YNFKEQ. There are 15 residues in the CDR3. V was trimmed by 0 bases and J by 3 bases, leaving 12 bases between them. The CDR3 is CASSQDRGRYYEQYF. In DNA, the CDR3 is TGTGCCAGCAGCCAAGATAGGGGAAGGTACTACGAGCAGTACTTC.

This chain links TRBV19 with TRBJ1-1; TRBD1 matches 8 bases. J was trimmed by 5 bases and V by 5 bases; bases with no gene match: 4. CDR3 length: 13 residues. CDR1 is LNHDA and CDR2 is SQIVND in the germline V gene (reference sequence). CDR3 in DNA: TGTGCCAGTAGTTCCCACAGGGGGACTGAAGCTTTCTTT. It yields the protein CASSSHRGTEAFF.

CDR3 DNA: TGTGCCAGCAGCGTACGCGGGGGGGCGGGTCATCAAGAGACCCAGTACTTC. Residues: CASSVRGGAGHQETQYF. The chain has TRBV9 and TRBJ2-5; TRBD2 matches 9 bases. This CDR3 contains 17 residues. Looked up from germline, CDR1 is SGDLS and CDR2 is YYNGEE. V shed 1 base and J 2 bases; nucleotides not matched to a gene: 9.

With respect to this clone: Other DNA sequences of this sample code for an identical CDR3. This rearrangement joins TRBV7-9 to TRBJ2-2; TRBD2 matches 7 bases. V trimming: 7 bases; J trimming: 3 bases; junction bases outside the gene matches: 11. The germline CDR1 and CDR2 sequences are SEHNR and FQNEAQ (reference sequence). The CDR3 has 16 amino acids. DNA of the CDR3: TGTGCCAGCAACCCGGATAGCGGGTGGGACACCGGGGAGCTGTTTTTT. Protein product: CASNPDSGWDTGELFF. Full variable domain (missing parts from reference TRBV7-9 and TRBJ2-2): DTGVSQNPRHKITKRGQNVTFRCDPISEHNRLYWYRQTLGQGPEFLTYFQNEAQLEKSRLLSDRFSAERPKGSFSTLEIQRTEQGDSAMYLCASNPDSGWDTGELFFGEGSRLTVL.

A few counts support this clone. J is TRBJ2-7 and V is TRBV2; a possible D gene is TRBD1 (6 bases). The CDR3 spans 12 residues. Germline V lookup: CDR1 SNHLY, CDR2 FYNNEI. The germline V and J ends were trimmed by 8 bases and 6 bases, with 14 bases remaining between them. CDR3 DNA sequence: TGTGCCAGCTACAGGGAAGGGGGCGAGCAGTACTTC. Amino acids: CASYREGGEQYF.

The genes are TRBV5-1 and TRBJ2-3; 7 bases map to TRBD1. CDR1 is SGHRS, CDR2 YFSETQ, per germline. The trim removed 4 bases at V and 1 base at J, leaving 3 bases unmatched. This CDR3 region has 14 residues. The CDR3: CASSGTGGTDTQYF. In DNA, the CDR3 is TGCGCCAGCAGCGGAACAGGGGGCACAGATACGCAGTATTTT.

The J gene is TRBJ2-3, the V gene TRBV5-4; 9 nucleotides agree with TRBD2. Germline trimming cut 1 base from V and 1 base from J; bases unmatched to any gene: 10. The CDR3 runs to 18 residues. Germline CDR1 and CDR2: SGHNT and YYREEE (reference sequence). CDR3 coding DNA: TGTGCCAGCAGCTTGTGCGCCACTCAGCGGGAGGGCACAGATACGCAGTATTTT. It encodes CASSLCATQREGTDTQYF.

This rearrangement joins TRBV11-2 to TRBJ2-5, with 7 bases lining up with TRBD1. CDR1 and CDR2 from the germline V gene are SGHAT and FQNNGV. Trimming at V came to 5 bases and at J to 1 base, leaving 7 bases not matched to a gene. The CDR3 spans 15 residues. In nucleotides, the CDR3 is TGTGCCAGCAGCGTAAGGGGACAGTCCCAAGAGACCCAGTACTTC. This gives the protein CASSVRGQSQETQYF.

The V call is TRBV13, the J call TRBJ1-4; 8 bases line up with TRBD1. Losses at the gene ends were 3 bases for V and 5 bases for J; bases not matched to a gene: 5. This CDR3 contains 15 residues. Germline CDR1 reads PRHDT; CDR2 reads FYEKMQ (reference sequence). DNA of the CDR3: TGTGCCAGCAGCTTTGGGGACAGGAACAATGAAAAACTGTTTTTT. This translates into CASSFGDRNNEKLFF.

This clone came up once. The rearrangement uses TRBV27 and TRBJ2-7; D unclear. With 3 bases removed from V and 0 bases from J, the gap between germline ends came to 6 bases. The CDR3 extends over 13 amino acids. The germline gives CDR1 MNHEY, CDR2 SMNVEV (reference sequence). The CDR3 sequence: CASSFRSSYEQYF. The CDR3 DNA reads TGTGCCAGCAGTTTCCGGAGCTCCTACGAGCAGTACTTC.

V is TRBV2 and J is TRBJ1-4; maybe TRBD1 (5 bases). The germline CDR1 and CDR2 sequences are SNHLY and FYNNEI. The CDR3 spans 15 residues. V shed 6 bases and J shed 0 bases, with 11 bases lying between them. CDR3 protein: CASRGAAATNEKLFF. The CDR3 DNA sequence: TGTGCCAGCAGAGGGGCGGCTGCAACTAATGAAAAACTGTTTTTT. Full variable domain (rest looked up from reference TRBV2 and TRBJ1-4): EPEVTQTPSHQVTQMGQEVILRCVPISNHLYFYWYRQILGQKVEFLVSFYNNEISEKSEIFDDQFSVERPDGSNFTLKIRSTKLEDSAMYFCASRGAAATNEKLFFGSGTQLSVL.

About this clone itself: Other DNA sequences from this sample encode an identical CDR3 as well. Written as DNA, the CDR3 is TGTGCCAGCAGCTACGGGGGCGAGCAGTACTTC. Residues: CASSYGGEQYF. The chain recombines TRBV7-2 with TRBJ2-7, with D tentatively TRBD2 (6 bases). This CDR3 has 11 residues. The germline gives CDR1 SGHTA, CDR2 FQGNSA. Trimming left V 4 bases short and J 6 bases short, with 7 bases between.

The J gene is TRBJ1-4, the V gene TRBV29-1, with D perhaps TRBD1 (5 bases). V was trimmed by 6 bases and J by 4 bases, leaving 9 bases between them. Germline V gives CDR1 SQVTM, CDR2 ANQGSEA. The CDR3 runs to 12 residues. CDR3 residues: CSVRGSNEKLFF. The CDR3 bases are TGCAGCGTACGGGGGAGTAATGAAAAACTGTTTTTT.

This chain's CDR3 is CASSIVANRVEQYF. The CDR3 nucleotides are TGTGCCAGTAGTATAGTCGCAAACAGGGTTGAGCAGTACTTC. The rearrangement links TRBV19 to TRBJ2-7; tentatively, D is TRBD1 (6 bases). V was clipped by 1 base and J by 7 bases, with 14 bases between them. CDR3 length equals 14 residues. Germline assignment: CDR1 LNHDA and CDR2 SQIVND (reference sequence).

The chain couples TRBV12-1 to TRBJ2-1; no check of the table's D call, TRBD2, against the DNA was made. TRBV12-1 is described as a pseudogene. The CDR3 consists of 13 residues. Here the CDR3 DNA reads TGTGCCAGCAGCGAGGGACTCGACGAGGAGCAGTTCTTC. Translation gives CASSEGLDEEQFF.

This clone came up a few times. The V call is TRBV4-2, the J call TRBJ2-2, with TRBD2 identical over 10 bases. Germline V gene sequence: CDR1 LGHNA, CDR2 YNFKEQ. The V and J ends lost 1 base and 4 bases, in that order; junction bases with no gene match: 15. The CDR3 runs to 20 residues. The CDR3 nucleotides read TGTGCCAGCAGCCAAGTAGTACGAGGCGGGACTAGCGAGGGCACCGGGGAGCTGTTTTTT. Its protein is CASSQVVRGGTSEGTGELFF.

CDR3: CASSSDRPDTQYF. CDR3 DNA: TGTGCCAGCAGCTCGGACAGACCAGATACGCAGTATTTT. V is TRBV7-8 and J is TRBJ2-3, with D perhaps matching TRBD1 (6 bases). Germline CDR1 reads SGHVS; CDR2 reads FQNEAQ. CDR3 length equals 13 residues. V was trimmed by 4 bases and J by 4 bases, leaving 9 bases between them.

This rearrangement joins TRBV5-1 to TRBJ2-2; TRBD2 agrees at 14 bases. This CDR3 region has 16 residues. J gave up 6 bases and V 2 bases, and 3 bases lay outside the gene matches. CDR1 and CDR2 (germline): SGHRS, YFSETQ. CDR3 DNA sequence: TGCGCCAGCAGCTTCGGGACTAGCGGGAGCCCCGGGGAGCTGTTTTTT. Protein sequence: CASSFGTSGSPGELFF.

The chain recombines TRBV29-1 with TRBJ1-1, with TRBD1 as a possible D gene (6 bases). The CDR3 runs 13 residues. V was pared by 3 bases and J by 0 bases, with 8 bases between. The germline V gene encodes CDR1 SQVTM and CDR2 ANQGSEA. This CDR3 reads CSVETGVNTEAFF. CDR3 nucleotides: TGCAGCGTTGAGACAGGCGTGAACACTGAAGCTTTCTTT.

V and J are TRBV9 and TRBJ2-1; possible D gene TRBD1, 6 bases. Trimming pared 5 bases from V and 6 bases from J, leaving 24 bases between. Germline CDR1 is SGDLS and CDR2 is YYNGEE. This CDR3 is 17 amino acids long. The CDR3, as DNA: TGTGCCAGCAGTTCACCCCAGGGGCTTACGGGCTTCAATGAGCAGTTCTTC. This translates into CASSSPQGLTGFNEQFF.